This T cell receptor beta chain originates from a study of regulatory T cells in long-lasting Graves disease. This clonotype was seen many times. Its specificity is unknown. As to time point: newly diagnosed GD, antithyroid drugs for less than 3 months. Making the TCR library involved RNA that had been extracted from PBMCs. Graves' disease diagnosis relied on American Thyroid Association guidelines. Sequencing libraries for TCR beta were prepared with iRepertoire HTBI primers and Arm-PCR of CDR3 regions. TCRdb used MiXCR to reprocess the multiplex PCR reads, holding one entry per CDR3 protein. The profile shows almost 450,000 distinct CDR3 sequences, less than 20% of them singletons. Trimming took 5 bases from V and 0 from J; bases not matched to a gene: 10. Germline CDR1 reads MNHEY; CDR2 reads SMNVEV (reference sequence). The length of the CDR3 is 17 residues. Study-level findings and limits: Among samples with persistent disease, TRBV28, TRBJ1-2 and TRBJ2-5 were favored.

The sample was also linked to a second study, of T cells in Graves' hyperthyroidism and ophthalmopathy. This second study says: Aged 18 to 65, the patients had hyperthyroidism that was newly diagnosed and had lasted under 2 months. The majority of expanded thyroid clonotypes above 0.001 also appeared in blood.

Source: peripheral blood mononuclear cells (PBMCs), taken at new diagnosis, from a patient treated with antithyroid drugs. The chain carries TRBV27 and TRBJ2-7; 10 positions match TRBD1. The clonotype originates from a woman aged 25-40 years with Graves disease. This CDR3 is CASSPGRQGALSYEQYF. The CDR3 bases are TGTGCCAGCAGTCCTGGGAGACAGGGGGCTCTCTCCTACGAGCAGTACTTC.